Below, 31 T cell receptor beta chains from the same sample are listed, as sequenced in a study of T cell clonality in common variable immunodeficiency. Method: immunoSEQ multiplex PCR; TCRdb's copy keeps in-frame clones and lacks some. Altogether about 52,000 clones were found in the sample, and no singletons occur. Sequencing was done on a sample of peripheral blood mononuclear cells. These receptor sequences come from a person aged 18 to 70 in good health.

This clone was picked up many times. The read stops 3 residues short of the end of the CDR3; the missing end is completed from the germline J gene. The chain joins TRBV30 to TRBJ1-3; the match to TRBD1 covers 11 bases. The CDR3 totals 15 residues. V dropped 5 bases and J dropped 6; count of bases not matched to a gene: 9. CDR1 is GTSNPN and CDR2 is SVGIG in the germline V gene (reference sequence). The CDR3 region is CAWLLDRGLTNTIYF. The CDR3 DNA, read in part, is TGTGCCTGGTTACTGGACAGGGGGCTGACAAACACC.

This clone has a count of ten or more. With the read ending 3 residues before the CDR3 end, the germline J gene is used to fill in that end. The J gene is TRBJ2-2, the V gene TRBV11-2, with D maybe TRBD1 (6 bases). Germline V CDR1 and CDR2: SGHAT, FQNNGV. The CDR3 totals 15 residues. V was clipped by 5 bases and J by 5 bases, with 15 bases between them. The sequenced part of the CDR3 DNA is TGTGCCAGCAGCAAGCCCGGGACACTAACCGGGGAG. This gives the protein CASSKPGTLTGE. The whole CDR3 region reads CASSKPGTLTGELFF.

This clone appeared many times. Coverage ceases 3 residues before the CDR3 finishes, and the germline J gene fills in the end. V usage is TRBV7-8 and J usage is TRBJ2-2; 9 positions agree with TRBD1. V lost 5 bases to trimming and J lost 6 bases; unmatched junction nucleotides: 7. The CDR3 runs to 15 residues. The germline V gene encodes CDR1 SGHVS and CDR2 FQNEAQ. The CDR3 DNA, read in part, is TGTGCCAGCAGCATTACAGGGGGCGCGTCCGGGGAG. This codes for CASSITGGASGE. The CDR3 reads in full as CASSITGGASGELFF.

This clone was found many times. Read data end 3 residues before the CDR3 end; the end is taken from the germline J gene. The chain recombines TRBV29-1 with TRBJ1-4; TRBD1 matches at 9 bases. V shed 7 bases and J 6 bases; nucleotides not matched to a gene: 9. Germline V gives CDR1 SQVTM, CDR2 ANQGSEA. CDR3 size: 14 residues. The CDR3 DNA, read in part, is TGCAGCGCCTTTAGCCGGACAGGGGATGAAAAA. Its protein product is CSAFSRTGDEK. From start to end, the CDR3 is CSAFSRTGDEKLFF.

Ten or more counts support this clone. The read terminates 3 residues ahead of where the CDR3 ends, so the germline J gene completes it. The rearrangement uses TRBV18 and TRBJ2-7, with a weak D call TRBD1 (5 bases). Germline V gives CDR1 KGHSH, CDR2 LQKENI. V was pared by 5 bases and J by 6 bases, with 20 bases between. This CDR3 spans 15 amino acids. CDR3 DNA (partial): TGTGCCAGCTCAGCCACCTCAGGGTCTGTCGGCGAG. It encodes CASSATSGSVGE. The whole CDR3 protein reads CASSATSGSVGEQYF.

This clone was observed many times. The read finishes 3 residues shy of the CDR3 end, and the germline J gene is used to complete it. This rearrangement joins TRBV5-1 to TRBJ2-2; 11 nucleotides agree with TRBD2. The CDR3 has 15 residues. The trim removed 2 bases at V and 6 bases at J, leaving 3 bases unmatched. Germline V CDR1 and CDR2: SGHRS, YFSETQ. The CDR3 protein is CASSFSGRVAGELFF. The CDR3 DNA, read in part, is TGCGCCAGCAGCTTTAGCGGGAGGGTTGCCGGGGAG.

There are many counts of this clone. The read comes to an end 3 residues before the CDR3 does, leaving the germline J gene to fill in the end. V and J are TRBV7-2 and TRBJ2-7; 8 bases agree with TRBD1. The trim removed 3 bases at V and 4 bases at J, leaving 8 bases unmatched. Germline CDR1 is SGHTA and CDR2 is FQGNSA. The CDR3 sequence is 15 residues long. This CDR3 reads CASSFEAGGVYEQYF. Incomplete CDR3 DNA: TGTGCCAGCAGCTTTGAGGCAGGGGGCGTTTACGAG.

This clone was counted many times. The read ends 3 residues early relative to the CDR3; the germline J gene fills the gap. The chain employs TRBV20-1 and TRBJ1-2, with 8 positions matching TRBD1. V was pared by 0 bases and J by 7 bases, with 4 bases of the junction left unmatched. The CDR3 covers 13 residues. The germline V gene has CDR1 DFQATT and CDR2 SNEGSKA (reference sequence). The sequenced CDR3 bases are TGCAGTGCTAGAGATCCAGGGGGCTTTGGC. Translating gives CSARDPGGFG. The entire CDR3 protein reads CSARDPGGFGYTF.

This clone has at least ten counts. The read ends 3 residues shy of where the CDR3 ends; the end is completed using the germline J gene. This chain connects TRBV5-1 to TRBJ2-1; 8 bases fit TRBD2. The ends lost 4 bases at V and 8 bases at J; junction bases unmatched: 8. The CDR3 is made up of 14 amino acids. The germline V gene encodes CDR1 SGHRS and CDR2 YFSETQ. CDR3 DNA (partial): TGCGCCAGCAGCCCCGGACTAGCTGGCTATGAG. It encodes CASSPGLAGYE. The full-length CDR3 reads as CASSPGLAGYEQFF. Together with reference TRBV5-1 and TRBJ2-1, the CDR3 gives the full variable domain: KAGVTQTPRYLIKTRGQQVTLSCSPISGHRSVSWYQQTPGQGLQFLFEYFSETQRNKGNFPGRFSGRQFSNSRSEMNVSTLELGDSALYLCASSPGLAGYEQFFGPGTRLTVL.

This clone has a handful of counts. The read ends 3 residues early relative to the CDR3; the germline J gene fills the gap. The V gene is TRBV7-9, the J gene TRBJ2-5, with a tentative D call TRBD2 (6 bases). The germline CDR1 and CDR2 sequences are SEHNR and FQNEAQ (reference sequence). The ends were cut back, 3 bases at V and 1 base at J, with 12 bases in the middle. The CDR3 length is 15 residues. The covered CDR3 bases are TGTGCCAGCAGCTTTAGGGGAGGTACCCAAGAGACC. Translation gives CASSFRGGTQET. The CDR3 reads in full as CASSFRGGTQETQYF.

This clone was detected a few times. The read terminates 3 residues before the CDR3 end, so the remaining end is supplied by the germline J gene. This chain joins TRBV2 and TRBJ1-5; TRBD1 matches at 8 bases. V was pared by 11 bases and J by 6 bases, with 12 bases of the junction left unmatched. The CDR3 extends over 14 amino acids. CDR1 and CDR2 from the germline V gene are SNHLY and FYNNEI. The chain's CDR3 is CACSRQGTAQPQHF. CDR3 DNA (partial): TGTGCCTGTTCCAGACAGGGGACGGCTCAGCCC.

This clone has a count of ten or more. The read ends 3 residues before the CDR3 terminus; that terminus is restored from the germline J gene. The chain combines TRBV2 with TRBJ2-3; TRBD2 matches 8 bases. Germline loops: CDR1 SNHLY, CDR2 FYNNEI. The CDR3 has 16 residues. Trimming removed 6 bases from V and 2 bases from J; junction bases left unmatched: 10. The sequenced part of the CDR3 DNA is TGTGCCAGCAGGGGAGGTCCTAGCGGGTCCACAGATACG. This codes for CASRGGPSGSTDT. The complete CDR3 reads CASRGGPSGSTDTQYF.

This clone was seen at least ten times. The missing CDR3 end, 3 residues past where the read stops, is filled in from the germline J gene. The sample has other DNA sequences that encode this CDR3 too. V is TRBV30 and J is TRBJ1-3; D possibly corresponds to TRBD1 (5 bases). The CDR3 has 14 residues. CDR1 is GTSNPN and CDR2 is SVGIG in the germline V gene (reference sequence). V lost 3 bases and J 0 bases, leaving 9 bases between the germline ends. The CDR3 spells CAWRKGSSGNTIYF. The sequenced part of the CDR3 DNA is TGTGCCTGGAGGAAGGGGAGCTCTGGAAACACC.

In regard to this clone: With the read ending 3 residues before the CDR3 end, the germline J gene is used to fill in that end. The same CDR3 also results from other DNA sequences found in this sample. This chain joins TRBV18 and TRBJ1-1; unclear D gene. Looked up from germline, CDR1 is KGHSH and CDR2 is LQKENI. The V and J ends lost 0 bases and 0 bases respectively, with 5 bases between them. CDR3 length: 14 amino acids. The CDR3 bases that were read are TGTGCCAGCTCACCACCCACGGTGAACACTGAA. As protein: CASSPPTVNTE. The entire CDR3 protein reads CASSPPTVNTEAFF. Based on the CDR3 plus reference TRBV18 and TRBJ1-1, the full variable domain is NAGVMQNPRHLVRRRGQEARLRCSPMKGHSHVYWYRQLPEEGLKFMVYLQKENIIDESGMPKERFSAEFPKEGPSILRIQQVVRGDSAAYFCASSPPTVNTEAFFGQGTRLTVV.

In this sample, this clone turned up a few times. The read ends 3 residues early relative to the CDR3; the germline J gene fills the gap. The chain recombines TRBV6-1 with TRBJ1-1; weak D call: TRBD1 (5 bases). The CDR3 spans 16 residues. CDR1 is MNHNS and CDR2 is SASEGT in the germline V gene. Trimming removed 4 bases at V and 0 bases at J, with 15 bases between. CDR3 protein: CASSGSRVRVNTEAFF. CDR3 bases read: TGTGCCAGCAGTGGATCCCGTGTCAGGGTGAACACTGAA.

This clone appeared many times. The read ends 3 residues early relative to the CDR3; the germline J gene fills the gap. The V and J genes are TRBV30 and TRBJ1-6; 11 bases align to TRBD1. After removal of 2 bases from V and 9 bases from J, the junction contained 15 bases not matched to a gene. From germline, CDR1 is GTSNPN and CDR2 SVGIG (reference sequence). CDR3 length equals 18 residues. The sequenced CDR3 bases are TGTGCCTGGAGTTCGGGACAGGGGGGACCCGGTCAGAGTTCACCC. Protein sequence: CAWSSGQGGPGQSSP. The complete CDR3 sequence is CAWSSGQGGPGQSSPLHF. Together with reference TRBV30 and TRBJ1-6, the CDR3 gives the full variable domain: SQTIHQWPATLVQPVGSPLSLECTVEGTSNPNLYWYRQAAGRGLQLLFYSVGIGQISSEVPQNLSASRPQDRQFILSSKKLLLSDSGFYLCAWSSGQGGPGQSSPLHFGNGTRLTVT.

This clone came up many times. Read data end 3 residues before the CDR3 end; the end is taken from the germline J gene. This sequence joins TRBV20-1 and TRBJ1-5; possible D gene TRBD1, 5 bases. The V end was cut by 1 base, the J end by 3 bases, with 16 bases between. This CDR3 is 16 amino acids long. The germline CDR1 and CDR2 sequences are DFQATT and SNEGSKA (reference sequence). CDR3 sequence reads: CSARAGAALVNQPQHF. CDR3 bases read: TGCAGTGCTAGAGCTGGGGCAGCCCTTGTCAATCAGCCC.

This clone has a count of ten or more. The read stops 3 residues short of the end of the CDR3; the missing end is completed from the germline J gene. The V gene is TRBV5-6, the J gene TRBJ2-2; 8 bases map to TRBD1. The CDR3 totals 15 residues. The germline V gene encodes CDR1 SGHDT and CDR2 YYEEEE. Trimming took 3 bases from V and 1 from J; bases not matched to a gene: 2. The CDR3 loop is CASSYGTGNTGELFF. The CDR3 DNA, read in part, is TGTGCCAGCAGCTACGGGACAGGGAACACCGGGGAG.

In this sample, this clone turned up a few times. The CDR3 bases that were read are TGTGCCAGTAGTTCTGGGGGCCGGCGCGCAGATACC. Translation: CASSSGGRRADT. The CDR3 reads in full as CASSSGGRRADTYTF. The J gene is TRBJ1-2, the V gene TRBV19; tentative D call: TRBD1 (6 bases). The read stops 3 residues short of the end of the CDR3; the missing end is completed from the germline J gene. Per germline, CDR1 LNHDA and CDR2 SQIVND (reference sequence). This CDR3 comprises 15 residues. Complete variable domain (other parts from reference TRBV19 and TRBJ1-2): DGGITQSPKYLFRKEGQNVTLSCEQNLNHDAMYWYRQDPGQGLRLIYYSQIVNDFQKGDIAEGYSVSREKKESFPLTVTSAQKNPTAFYLCASSSGGRRADTYTFGSGTRLTVV.

This clone was detected ten times or more. CDR3 region: CASRPRKGADGYTF. CDR3 DNA (partial): TGTGCCAGTAGACCGAGGAAGGGGGCGGATGGC. This sequence joins TRBV19 and TRBJ1-2; 7 positions match TRBD1. The read stops 3 residues short of the end of the CDR3; the missing end is completed from the germline J gene. There are 14 residues in the CDR3. V trimming: 6 bases; J trimming: 6 bases; junction bases outside the gene matches: 10. In germline, CDR1 is LNHDA, CDR2 SQIVND (reference sequence).

This clone came up many times. The read halts 3 residues ahead of the CDR3 end, with the missing end drawn from the germline J gene. The genes are TRBV30 and TRBJ2-7, with D possibly matching TRBD1 (6 bases). Per the germline V gene, CDR1 is GTSNPN and CDR2 is SVGIG (reference sequence). V was shortened by 8 bases and J by 2 bases, with 13 bases between the two germline ends. The CDR3 covers 12 residues. The part of the CDR3 DNA that was read is TGTGCCACCAAAGGGGGTACCTACGAG. Protein: CATKGGTYE. The complete CDR3 reads CATKGGTYEQYF. Using reference TRBV30 and TRBJ2-7 for the parts outside the CDR3, the full variable domain is SQTIHQWPATLVQPVGSPLSLECTVEGTSNPNLYWYRQAAGRGLQLLFYSVGIGQISSEVPQNLSASRPQDRQFILSSKKLLLSDSGFYLCATKGGTYEQYFGPGTRLTVT.

This clone was seen repeatedly, ten times or more. The observed sequence ends 3 residues before the CDR3 terminus, with the missing tail filled in from the germline J gene. The V gene is TRBV7-3, the J gene TRBJ1-2; D possibly corresponds to TRBD1 (6 bases). This CDR3 is 15 amino acids long. CDR1 and CDR2 (germline): SGHTA, FQGTGA. The sequenced CDR3 bases are TGTGCCAGCAGCCCTCAGGAGGGGGTAGGAGATACG. It is translated as CASSPQEGVGDT. The entire CDR3 protein is CASSPQEGVGDTYTF.

This clone has ten or more counts. Read data end 3 residues before the CDR3 end; the end is taken from the germline J gene. The rearrangement joins TRBV6-1 to TRBJ1-5, with TRBD1 identical over 7 bases. This CDR3 has 16 amino acids. Trimming cost V 4 bases and J 6 bases; bases outside gene matches: 12. Germline lookup yields CDR1 MNHNS and CDR2 SASEGT. The CDR3 bases that were read are TGTGCCAGCAGTGGTCCCACAGGGGTCTTTGGTCAGCCC. It is translated as CASSGPTGVFGQP. The CDR3 as a whole reads CASSGPTGVFGQPQHF.

This clone occurred many times. Sequencing ends 3 residues short of the CDR3 end; the germline J gene provides the rest. V gene TRBV19 combines with J gene TRBJ2-3; D might be TRBD2 (6 bases). Germline assignment: CDR1 LNHDA and CDR2 SQIVND (reference sequence). The CDR3 is made up of 15 amino acids. The V gene lost 7 bases and the J gene lost 3 bases, with 17 bases spanning the gap. The CDR3 bases that were read are TGTGCCAGTACCCCGTTGGGGAGCGGGACAGATACG. Its protein product is CASTPLGSGTDT. The whole CDR3 region reads CASTPLGSGTDTQYF.

At least ten counts were recorded for this clone. The read falls 3 residues short of the CDR3 end, and the missing part is taken from the germline J gene. J is TRBJ2-7 and V is TRBV7-2; 8 nucleotides line up with TRBD1. V was clipped by 8 bases and J by 5 bases; unmatched bases: 8. Per germline, CDR1 SGHTA and CDR2 FQGNSA. The CDR3 runs 13 residues. The CDR3 loop is CASSRQGANEQYF. Partial CDR3 DNA: TGTGCCAGCTCAAGGCAGGGGGCCAACGAG.

This clone was seen ten or more times. The sequence runs out 3 residues before the end of the CDR3; the remainder is reconstructed from the germline J gene. The rearrangement links TRBV18 to TRBJ2-6; the match to TRBD1 covers 8 bases. CDR3 length: 19 residues. Germline CDR1 and CDR2: KGHSH and LQKENI. V lost 2 bases, J lost 0 bases, and 9 bases stayed unmatched. CDR3 amino acids: CASSPGLSQGASGANVLTF. CDR3 bases read: TGTGCCAGCTCACCAGGTCTCAGCCAGGGGGCCTCTGGGGCCAACGTC.

This clone was seen a few times. The read gets to within 3 residues of the CDR3 end, and the germline J gene fills in the rest. The chain employs TRBV2 and TRBJ2-7; either TRBD1 or TRBD2 may supply D (7 bases each). Germline V CDR1 and CDR2: SNHLY, FYNNEI. This CDR3 region has 16 residues. Trimming took 7 bases from V and 1 from J, leaving 20 bases between them. The CDR3 loop is CASTISGTDPSYEQYF. The sequenced part of the CDR3 DNA is TGTGCCAGCACCATAAGCGGGACAGACCCATCCTACGAG.

Notes on this clone: Read sequence stops 3 residues before the CDR3 end, and the germline J gene provides the missing end. V usage is TRBV30 and J usage is TRBJ1-2, with a possible D match to TRBD1 (5 bases). Germline CDR1 and CDR2: GTSNPN and SVGIG (reference sequence). The length of the CDR3 is 12 residues. V dropped 8 bases and J dropped 4 bases, with 14 bases sitting between them. The CDR3: CALQGRSYGYTF. The covered CDR3 bases are TGTGCCCTCCAGGGTAGGAGCTATGGC.

This clone was recorded many times. Read sequence stops 3 residues before the CDR3 end, and the germline J gene provides the missing end. The chain combines TRBV19 with TRBJ1-5, with unresolved D. Per germline, CDR1 LNHDA and CDR2 SQIVND (reference sequence). V lost 3 bases to trimming and J lost 7 bases, with 7 bases between them. This CDR3 has 12 amino acids. The CDR3 here is CASSIARQPQHF. CDR3 DNA (partial): TGTGCCAGTAGTATTGCTAGGCAGCCC.

This clone was detected many times. The read ends 3 residues early relative to the CDR3; the germline J gene fills the gap. This chain connects TRBV5-1 to TRBJ2-1; possibly TRBD2 for D (5 bases). The CDR3 runs 15 residues. Germline V gene data show CDR1 as SGHRS and CDR2 as YFSETQ. V lost 3 bases to trimming and J lost 3 bases, with 13 bases between them. This CDR3 reads CASSSDSPDYNEQFF. The part of the CDR3 DNA that was read is TGCGCCAGCAGCTCGGACTCCCCAGACTACAATGAG.

This clone was observed a handful of times. The observed sequence ends 3 residues before the CDR3 terminus, with the missing tail filled in from the germline J gene. The chain carries TRBV2 and TRBJ2-5; maybe TRBD1 (6 bases). Trimming removed 6 bases at V and 4 bases at J, with 9 bases between. CDR1 and CDR2 from the germline V gene are SNHLY and FYNNEI. The CDR3 contains 12 residues. The sequenced part of the CDR3 DNA is TGTGCCAGCAGCCCAGGGGCAGAGACC. It specifies CASSPGAET. The full CDR3 protein reads CASSPGAETQYF.